This TCR beta chain was recovered during a study of CD8 T cells in ankylosing spondylitis. Study conclusions and caveats: Reportedly, matched ankylosing spondylitis synovial fluid was significantly enriched for disease-linked clones.

For TCR beta, libraries came from quantitative 5'-RACE with molecular barcodes. TCRdb re-analysed the 5' RACE reads in MiXCR, keeping a single row per CDR3 protein. The repertoire holds about 170,000 distinct CDR3 sequences, with approximately 16% as singletons. This clonotype has a count of ten or more. The antigen is not known. The CDR3 has 13 amino acids. Trimming took 4 bases from V and 7 from J, leaving 14 bases between them. Germline assignment: CDR1 SGHRS and CDR2 YFSETQ. The clonotype originates from a male donor with ankylosing spondylitis or in good health (not recorded which). V usage is TRBV5-1 and J usage is TRBJ1-1, with TRBD1 as a possible D gene (6 bases). Material: blood, either unsorted or a sorted T cell fraction (not recorded which). The CDR3 is CASSLGQKLEAFF. For the CDR3, the DNA is TGCGCCAGCAGCCTAGGACAGAAGCTTGAAGCTTTCTTT. Using reference TRBV5-1 and TRBJ1-1 for the parts outside the CDR3, the full variable domain is KAGVTQTPRYLIKTRGQQVTLSCSPISGHRSVSWYQQTPGQGLQFLFEYFSETQRNKGNFPGRFSGRQFSNSRSEMNVSTLELGDSALYLCASSLGQKLEAFFGQGTRLTVV.